This TCR beta chain derives from a study of blood T cell repertoires in COVID-19. The overall study: Material from acute and convalescent COVID-19 was sourced from the United States, Italy and Spain. PBMCs, B-cell-depleted T cells, or T cells provided the cDNA or gDNA that made up the material.

Germline CDR1 is MNHEY and CDR2 is SVGAGI. The CDR3 consists of 13 residues. The germline V and J ends were trimmed by 4 bases and 3 bases, with 9 bases remaining between them. The table came from immunoSEQ multiplex PCR; TCRdb's copy has only in-frame clones and leaves some out. The repertoire holds hundreds of thousands of clones, with 85% to 90% as singletons. This clonotype was obtained from a woman aged 30 to 39 with COVID-19, enrolled during active disease. Sequencing used peripheral blood. This chain uses TRBV6-5 with TRBJ1-2; D is uncertain. In DNA form, the CDR3 reads TGTGCCAGCAGTTCGAGGGAGGACTATGGCTACACCTTC. Protein sequence: CASSSREDYGYTF.